These 10 T cell receptor beta chains were all obtained from the same sample, sequenced in a study of shared clonotypes between healthy human individuals (dated by TCRdb to the early 2020s). The receptor library was made with the immunoSEQ multiplex PCR assay. TCRdb took this table from immuneACCESS and kept in-frame rearrangements with V and J called. Such tables lack part of the clones; where checked against another copy, unresolved V genes explain under half of the gap, and the rest is unexplained. The sample includes around 500,000 clones, with approximately 80% observed a single time. The top ten clones comprise under 15% of the sample. Source material: PBMCs. The receptors stem from a middle-aged woman in good health. Some clones in this sample may be carry-over from other donors' samples.

The count of this clone is one. This sequence is one base from a far larger clone and is likely a read error. The chain joins TRBV27 to TRBJ2-1, with TRBD2 matching over 16 bases. The CDR3 sequence is 15 residues long. V gave up 6 bases and J gave up 4 bases; unmatched junction bases: 0. Germline assignment: CDR1 MNHEY and CDR2 SMNVEV (reference sequence). CDR3 sequence (DNA): TGTGCCAGCAGGGGACTAGCGGGAGGGTACAATGAGCAGTTCTTC. This encodes CASRGLAGGYNEQFF.

This sequence joins TRBV13 and TRBJ2-3; D not resolved. The CDR3 sequence is 11 residues long. Germline CDR1 PRHDT, CDR2 FYEKMQ (reference sequence). V was trimmed by 5 bases and J by 2 bases, leaving 2 bases between them. The CDR3 protein is CASSHTDTQYF. CDR3 nucleotide sequence: TGTGCCAGCAGCCACACAGATACGCAGTATTTT.

V gene TRBV28 combines with J gene TRBJ1-1; D ambiguous. Germline CDR1 MDHEN, CDR2 SYDVKM. This CDR3 comprises 16 residues. Trimming left V 1 base short and J 3 bases short, with 15 bases between. CDR3 in DNA: TGTGCCAGCAGTTTATCGCCAAGACAAAGGGACACTGAAGCTTTCTTT. Translation: CASSLSPRQRDTEAFF.

Comment on this clone: A far larger clone is one nucleotide away, so this likely arose from a read error. The CDR3 ends on some other residue instead of the conserved phenylalanine or tryptophan, so this is likely a read error. The chain is built from TRBV6-6 and TRBJ1-5, with no clear D. Germline lookup yields CDR1 MNHNY and CDR2 SVGAGI (reference sequence). The CDR3 loop spans 15 amino acids. V was clipped by 0 bases and J by 4 bases, with 10 bases between them. CDR3 loop: CASSYSSSPNQPQHL. CDR3 in DNA: TGTGCCAGCAGTTACTCGAGCAGTCCAAATCAGCCCCAGCATCTT.

The gene calls are TRBV4-3 and TRBJ2-1; the D gene is possibly TRBD2 (6 bases). The germline V gene encodes CDR1 LGHNA and CDR2 YSLEER. Trimming cost V 0 bases and J 9 bases, with 24 bases left between them. CDR3 length equals 18 residues. The CDR3: CASSQDNRDSSRDSEQFF. The CDR3 nucleotides read TGCGCCAGCAGCCAAGACAATAGGGACTCCTCCCGAGACAGTGAGCAGTTCTTC.

The table lists this clone with many counts. The chain is built from TRBV27 and TRBJ1-1; 7 bases match TRBD1. This CDR3 spans 16 amino acids. CDR1 and CDR2 (germline): MNHEY, SMNVEV (reference sequence). Trimming at V came to 7 bases and at J to 1 base, leaving 12 bases not matched to a gene. CDR3 sequence: CASNPVKTGTNTEAFF. In nucleotides, the CDR3 is TGTGCCAGCAACCCCGTCAAGACAGGGACGAACACTGAAGCTTTCTTT.

This chain links TRBV7-2 with TRBJ1-3; weak D call: TRBD1 (5 bases). Trimming stripped 2 bases from V and 3 bases from J, with 17 bases between. This CDR3 has 17 amino acids. Per the germline V gene, CDR1 is SGHTA and CDR2 is FQGNSA. In DNA, the CDR3 is TGTGCCAGCAGCTTATTCGGGGGAGGGCCTCTTGGAAACACCATATATTTT. Translated, it gives CASSLFGGGPLGNTIYF.

The V and J genes are TRBV4-3 and TRBJ1-5, with D hard to call. Trimming took off 4 bases at V and 1 base at J, with 17 bases between the two ends. CDR3 length: 17 residues. Germline V gives CDR1 LGHNA, CDR2 YSLEER. Here the CDR3 reads CASSPRARSGSNQPQHF. In DNA form, the CDR3 reads TGCGCCAGCAGCCCCCGGGCCCGGTCGGGAAGCAATCAGCCCCAGCATTTT.

The rearrangement links TRBV10-1 to TRBJ1-1; 11 nucleotides match TRBD1. Germline V CDR1 and CDR2: WNHNN, SYGVQD (reference sequence). The CDR3 spans 15 residues. Trimming removed 4 bases from V and 3 bases from J; junction bases left unmatched: 4. This CDR3 is CASSAGQGVDTEAFF. Written as DNA, the CDR3 is TGCGCCAGCAGTGCGGGACAGGGGGTGGACACTGAAGCTTTCTTT.

The chain links TRBV18 to TRBJ2-2, with D perhaps matching TRBD2 (5 bases). Germline V lookup: CDR1 KGHSH, CDR2 LQKENI. The CDR3 spans 15 residues. V gave up 1 base and J gave up 4 bases, with 10 bases separating them. The CDR3 nucleotides are TGTGCCAGCTCACCACGTAAAGAGGGCACCGGGGAGCTGTTTTTT. Its translation is CASSPRKEGTGELFF.